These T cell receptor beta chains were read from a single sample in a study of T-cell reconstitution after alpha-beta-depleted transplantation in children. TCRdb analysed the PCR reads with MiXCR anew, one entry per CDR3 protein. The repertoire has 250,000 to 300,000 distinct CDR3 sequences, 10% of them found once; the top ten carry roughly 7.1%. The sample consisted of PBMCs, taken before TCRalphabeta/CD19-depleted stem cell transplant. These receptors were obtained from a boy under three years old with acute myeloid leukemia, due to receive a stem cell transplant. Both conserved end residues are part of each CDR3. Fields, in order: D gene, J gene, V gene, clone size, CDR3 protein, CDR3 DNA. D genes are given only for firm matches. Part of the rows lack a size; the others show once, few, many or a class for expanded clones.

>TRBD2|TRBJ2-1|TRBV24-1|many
CATSEPGLAYNEQFF
TGTGCCACCAGTGAACCGGGACTAGCCTACAATGAGCAGTTCTTC
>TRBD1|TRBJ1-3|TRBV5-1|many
CASSPSGQGGNTIYF
TGCGCCAGCAGCCCGTCAGGACAGGGAGGAAACACCATATATTTT
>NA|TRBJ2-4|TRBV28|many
CASSLTRTRALAKNIQYF
TGTGCCAGCAGTTTAACAAGGACCCGGGCCCTAGCCAAAAACATTCAGTACTTC
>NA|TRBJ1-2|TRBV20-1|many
CSARPVLGLYYGYTF
TGCAGTGCTAGACCGGTTTTGGGGCTATACTATGGCTACACCTTC
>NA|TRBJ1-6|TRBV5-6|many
CASSFEGFGNSPLHF
TGTGCCAGCAGCTTCGAGGGATTCGGTAATTCACCCCTCCACTTT
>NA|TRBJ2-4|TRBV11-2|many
CASSILDKNIQYF
TGTGCCAGCAGCATCCTCGACAAAAACATTCAGTACTTC
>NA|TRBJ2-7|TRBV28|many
CASSLIRPYSYEQYF
TGTGCCAGCAGTTTAATCAGGCCTTACTCCTACGAGCAGTACTTC
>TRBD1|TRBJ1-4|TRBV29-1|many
CSGTGMNEKLFF
TGCAGCGGGACAGGGATGAATGAAAAACTGTTTTTT
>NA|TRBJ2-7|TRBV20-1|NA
CSARRIGGGPYEQYF
TGCAGTGCTAGAAGAATAGGGGGGGGACCTTACGAGCAGTACTTC
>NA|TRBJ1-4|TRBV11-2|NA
CASSLAGKAWKLFF
TGTGCCAGCAGCTTAGCCGGGAAAGCGTGGAAACTGTTTTTT
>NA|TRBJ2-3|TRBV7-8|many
CASSFPGARWTDTQYF
TGTGCCAGCAGCTTCCCAGGGGCCCGGTGGACAGATACGCAGTATTTT
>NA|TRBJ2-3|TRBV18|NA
CASSPHRVWDTQYF
TGTGCCAGCTCACCGCACCGTGTATGGGATACGCAGTATTTT
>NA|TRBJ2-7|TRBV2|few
CASSPTTGTFSYEQYF
TGTGCCAGCAGTCCCACCACTGGGACATTCTCCTACGAGCAGTACTTC
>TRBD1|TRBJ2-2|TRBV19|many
CASSIDSIEGAFTGELFF
TGTGCCAGTAGTATAGATTCTATTGAGGGGGCTTTCACCGGGGAGCTGTTTTTT
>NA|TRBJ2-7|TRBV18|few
CASSPNHRVDFYEQYF
TGTGCCAGCTCACCCAATCACAGGGTTGATTTTTACGAGCAGTACTTC
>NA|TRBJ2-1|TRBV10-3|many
CAISEVPARGGEQFF
TGTGCCATCAGTGAGGTACCCGCGCGGGGAGGTGAGCAGTTCTTC
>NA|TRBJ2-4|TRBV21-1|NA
CASSNCQGLGNIQYF
TGTGCCAGCAGCAATTGCCAGGGGCTGGGAAACATTCAGTACTTC
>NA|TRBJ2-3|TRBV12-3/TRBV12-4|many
CASSLKGTTYTDTQYF
TGTGCCAGCAGTTTAAAAGGGACAACTTACACAGATACGCAGTATTTT
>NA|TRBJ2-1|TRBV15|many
CATSRDIGIWGEQFF
TGTGCCACCAGCAGAGATATCGGAATTTGGGGTGAGCAGTTCTTC
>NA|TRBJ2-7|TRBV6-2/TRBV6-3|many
CASKAGGDYEQYF
TGTGCCAGCAAAGCTGGGGGCGACTACGAGCAGTACTTC
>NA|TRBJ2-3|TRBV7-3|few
CASSHPEGPQYF
TGTGCCAGCAGCCATCCTGAGGGTCCGCAGTATTTT
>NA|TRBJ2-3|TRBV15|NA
CATSRLTQSTDTQYF
TGTGCCACCAGCAGATTGACCCAAAGCACAGATACGCAGTATTTT